These 32 T cell receptor beta chains came from one sample sequenced in a study of graft-versus-host responses after intestinal transplantation (dated by TCRdb to the early 2020s). The time point label corresponds to: cells obtained before transplantation from donor or recipient. For these receptors, no antigen is known. The library was obtained by the immunoSEQ multiplex PCR assay. The clones in this table, taken by TCRdb from immuneACCESS, are in-frame only. Not every clone is retained; where verified, under half of the shortfall comes from an unresolved V gene, and the cause of the rest is unknown. Counted in this sample were over 45,000 clones; approximately 88% of them appeared once. The ten most abundant clones make up over 0.55% of the sample. The source was unstimulated CD4+ T cells sorted from spleen or lymph node cells, collected before transplant. These receptors came from a human donor who was the organ donor for an intestinal transplant.

The gene calls are TRBV28 and TRBJ1-1; maybe TRBD1 (6 bases). The germline CDR1 and CDR2 sequences are MDHEN and SYDVKM. CDR3 size: 14 residues. V was clipped by 6 bases and J by 4 bases, with 15 bases between them. In nucleotides, the CDR3 is TGTGCCAGCAGCCCGGGAGGAGGGGGCACTGAAGCTTTCTTT. This encodes CASSPGGGGTEAFF.

V gene TRBV4-1 combines with J gene TRBJ2-5, with 9 bases that match TRBD2. Germline V CDR1 and CDR2: MGHRA, YSYEKL. J was trimmed by 7 bases and V by 4 bases; bases with no gene match: 22. The CDR3 has 19 residues. CDR3 coding DNA: TGCGCCAGCAGCCGCCCAGGGGTTGGCTCGCGGGAGGGCCAGGGGACCCAGTACTTC. Protein product: CASSRPGVGSREGQGTQYF.

The chain recombines TRBV5-1 with TRBJ2-1, with 8 bases that match TRBD2. Germline V lookup: CDR1 SGHRS, CDR2 YFSETQ. The V gene end was trimmed by 5 bases and the J gene end by 4 bases; junction bases not matched to a gene: 8. CDR3 length equals 15 residues. For the CDR3, the DNA is TGCGCCAGCAGAGAGTCAGCGGGAGAGTACAATGAGCAGTTCTTC. Its translation is CASRESAGEYNEQFF.

The V call is TRBV7-9, the J call TRBJ1-2; D remains unclear. Trimming left V 3 bases short and J 0 bases short, with 11 bases between. CDR3 length: 15 residues. Germline V lookup: CDR1 SEHNR, CDR2 FQNEAQ (reference sequence). The CDR3 DNA sequence: TGTGCCAGCAGCTTTCTGGGCAGCCCTAACTATGGCTACACCTTC. Its protein product is CASSFLGSPNYGYTF.

The CDR3 loop reads CASTTGTQPQHF. The CDR3 coding sequence is TGTGCCAGCACTACAGGGACTCAGCCCCAGCATTTT. The chain joins TRBV2 to TRBJ1-5; D is possibly TRBD1 (6 bases). The CDR3 totals 12 residues. The V and J ends lost 7 bases and 6 bases respectively, with 10 bases between them. Germline-derived CDR1 and CDR2 are SNHLY and FYNNEI.

The chain links TRBV19 to TRBJ2-3, with D perhaps matching TRBD1 (6 bases). CDR3 length: 13 amino acids. Germline assignment: CDR1 LNHDA and CDR2 SQIVND (reference sequence). Trimming removed 5 bases at V and 0 bases at J, with 6 bases between. DNA of the CDR3: TGTGCCAGTAGTGACAGGAGCACAGATACGCAGTATTTT. As protein: CASSDRSTDTQYF.

V and J are TRBV28 and TRBJ2-5, with D possibly TRBD2 on 6 matching bases. CDR1 and CDR2 from the germline V gene are MDHEN and SYDVKM. The CDR3 loop spans 20 amino acids. Trimming left V 1 base short and J 5 bases short, with 29 bases between. The CDR3 nucleotides read TGTGCCAGCAGTTTATCTCCCCGACTAGGGGCGGGAACCCCTCCTGAGACCCAGTACTTC. As protein: CASSLSPRLGAGTPPETQYF.

V gene TRBV2 combines with J gene TRBJ2-6, with no clear D. V lost 8 bases and J lost 6, with 8 bases in between. Germline CDR1 and CDR2: SNHLY and FYNNEI. The CDR3 totals 12 residues. CDR3 region: CASGLEANVLTF. CDR3 in DNA: TGTGCCAGCGGCCTAGAGGCCAACGTCCTGACTTTC.

This clone was seen a single time. This chain joins TRBV15 and TRBJ1-3; 10 nucleotides match TRBD1. CDR3 length: 17 amino acids. CDR1 is LNHNV, CDR2 YYDKDF, per germline (reference sequence). Trimming cost V 2 bases and J 3 bases; bases outside gene matches: 7. CDR3 amino acids: CATSRTTDRGFGNTIYF. In DNA, the CDR3 is TGTGCCACCAGCAGAACGACGGACAGGGGGTTTGGAAACACCATATATTTT.

The V gene is TRBV11-2, the J gene TRBJ2-7, with D possibly TRBD1 on 5 matching bases. Trimming took 0 bases from V and 6 from J, leaving 21 bases between them. Germline CDR1 and CDR2: SGHAT and FQNNGV. The CDR3 has 17 residues. The CDR3 nucleotides read TGTGCCAGCAGCTTAGATCAAACAGGCGCCGGGCGTGGCGAGCAGTACTTC. Its protein product is CASSLDQTGAGRGEQYF.

This clone was seen just once. The rearrangement links TRBV5-6 to TRBJ2-1; 8 bases fit TRBD2. From germline, CDR1 is SGHDT and CDR2 YYEEEE. The CDR3 is 14 residues long. Trimming cost V 6 bases and J 5 bases; bases outside gene matches: 7. The CDR3 sequence is CASTPVLADNEQFF. CDR3 bases: TGTGCCAGCACCCCCGTACTAGCGGACAATGAGCAGTTCTTC.

V usage is TRBV7-3 and J usage is TRBJ2-3; D is ambiguous. This CDR3 comprises 15 residues. The germline gives CDR1 SGHTA, CDR2 FQGTGA. V was clipped by 5 bases and J by 0 bases, with 12 bases between them. The CDR3: CASSPGGRSTDTQYF. In nucleotides, the CDR3 is TGTGCCAGCAGCCCAGGTGGGCGTAGCACAGATACGCAGTATTTT.

V gene TRBV5-6 combines with J gene TRBJ1-2; 9 nucleotides match TRBD1. Germline V CDR1 and CDR2: SGHDT, YYEEEE. The CDR3 extends over 15 amino acids. V shed 0 bases, J shed 8 bases, and the junction held 8 bases outside the gene matches. As DNA, the CDR3 is TGTGCCAGCAGCTTGGGGGGGGACAGGGCTGGCGGCTACACCTTC. Its translation is CASSLGGDRAGGYTF.

The rearrangement joins TRBV6-1 to TRBJ2-7; 11 nucleotides align to TRBD1. Germline V gene lookup returns CDR1 MNHNS and CDR2 SASEGT. The ends lost 7 bases at V and 6 bases at J; junction bases unmatched: 8. The CDR3 totals 14 residues. The DNA of the CDR3 is TGTGCCAGCACCCGAAGGGGGACAGGGGGCGAGCAGTACTTC. It is translated as CASTRRGTGGEQYF.

The chain joins TRBV7-2 to TRBJ1-5; D unresolved. Germline-derived CDR1 and CDR2 are SGHTA and FQGNSA. V was pared by 1 base and J by 6 bases, with 4 bases between. CDR3 size: 12 residues. Here the CDR3 DNA reads TGTGCCAGCAGCTTAGGAGCTCAGCCCCAGCATTTT. Protein: CASSLGAQPQHF. The whole variable domain, filled in from reference TRBV7-2 and TRBJ1-5, reads GAGVSQSPSNKVTEKGKDVELRCDPISGHTALYWYRQSLGQGLEFLIYFQGNSAPDKSGLPSDRFSAERTGGSVSTLTIQRTQQEDSAVYLCASSLGAQPQHFGDGTRLSIL.

V gene TRBV7-2 combines with J gene TRBJ2-5; D uncertain. Germline CDR1 SGHTA, CDR2 FQGNSA. The CDR3 is made up of 14 amino acids. Trimming pared 1 base from V and 9 bases from J, leaving 15 bases between. As DNA, the CDR3 is TGTGCCAGCAGCTTAGAGGCGGCACTCGGGTCCCAGTACTTC. Its translation is CASSLEAALGSQYF.

The V call is TRBV28, the J call TRBJ2-7; 10 bases fit TRBD1. The CDR3 extends over 19 amino acids. Germline V CDR1 and CDR2: MDHEN, SYDVKM. V trimming: 2 bases; J trimming: 0 bases; junction bases outside the gene matches: 13. CDR3 region: CASSLPTKKDRGFSYEQYF. For the CDR3, the DNA is TGTGCCAGCAGTTTACCTACCAAGAAGGACAGGGGGTTCTCCTACGAGCAGTACTTC.

The V gene is TRBV28, the J gene TRBJ1-4; TRBD1 agrees at 8 bases. Germline CDR1 is MDHEN and CDR2 is SYDVKM. The CDR3 sequence is 15 residues long. J lost 3 bases, V lost 4 bases, and 4 bases had no gene match. CDR3 nucleotides: TGTGCCAGCAGTTCTAGGACAGGGCCTAATGAAAAACTGTTTTTT. It yields the protein CASSSRTGPNEKLFF.

This clone has a handful of counts. J is TRBJ2-7 and V is TRBV6-6; TRBD1 matches at 8 bases. CDR3 length: 13 amino acids. V lost 2 bases and J lost 5; bases outside the gene matches: 2. Germline lookup yields CDR1 MNHNY and CDR2 SVGAGI (reference sequence). In nucleotides, the CDR3 is TGTGCCAGCAGTTACGTACAGGGGGACGAGCAGTACTTC. Residues: CASSYVQGDEQYF.

The sample holds one count of this clone. The J gene is TRBJ2-1, the V gene TRBV9; D is possibly TRBD2 (5 bases). V lost 2 bases and J lost 7, with 10 bases in between. CDR3 length: 13 residues. Per the germline V gene, CDR1 is SGDLS and CDR2 is YYNGEE. In DNA, the CDR3 is TGTGCCAGCAGCGTCAGGACTCCTAATGAGCAGTTCTTC. This encodes CASSVRTPNEQFF.

This clone showed up just once. The CDR3 loop is CASSYLFSGTGDQPQHF. The DNA of the CDR3 is TGTGCCAGCAGCTATCTCTTCTCCGGGACAGGGGACCAGCCCCAGCATTTT. The genes are TRBV6-4 and TRBJ1-5; 10 positions match TRBD1. Germline V gives CDR1 MRHNA, CDR2 SNTAGT. Trimming cost V 6 bases and J 7 bases; bases outside gene matches: 15. The length of the CDR3 is 17 residues.

The sample holds a few counts of this clone. The V call is TRBV4-3, the J call TRBJ1-4; no firm D call. This CDR3 contains 12 residues. Germline lookup yields CDR1 LGHNA and CDR2 YSLEER. Trimming shortened V by 0 bases and J by 8 bases, and 4 bases separated the two germline ends. CDR3: CASSQEEEKLFF. The CDR3 coding sequence is TGCGCCAGCAGCCAAGAAGAGGAAAAACTGTTTTTT.

CDR3 in DNA: TGCAGTGCTAGGGGGGCGTCTGAAGCTTTCTTT. It encodes CSARGASEAFF. The chain is built from TRBV20-1 and TRBJ1-1, with a possible D match to TRBD1 (6 bases). Between the trimmed V and J ends, which lost 3 bases and 6 bases, there was a span of 8 bases. Germline V CDR1 and CDR2: DFQATT, SNEGSKA (reference sequence). The CDR3 contains 11 residues.

The chain combines TRBV6-1 with TRBJ2-7, with D perhaps TRBD2 (5 bases). Trimming took off 1 base at V and 1 base at J, with 20 bases between the two ends. The germline V gene encodes CDR1 MNHNS and CDR2 SASEGT. This CDR3 comprises 18 residues. CDR3 in amino acids: CASSEELGSAGASYEQYF. CDR3 DNA sequence: TGTGCCAGCAGTGAAGAATTGGGGTCGGCGGGTGCATCCTACGAGCAGTACTTC.

The chain combines TRBV5-1 with TRBJ1-2, with D possibly matching TRBD1 (6 bases). In germline, CDR1 is SGHRS, CDR2 YFSETQ. This CDR3 is 14 amino acids long. Trimming stripped 4 bases from V and 0 bases from J, with 10 bases between. In DNA form, the CDR3 reads TGCGCCAGCAGCCCGGACAGCTCTAACTATGGCTACACCTTC. Protein sequence: CASSPDSSNYGYTF.

There are a few counts of this clone. The V call is TRBV6-5, the J call TRBJ1-3; D is unclear. Trimming pared 2 bases from V and 4 bases from J, leaving 3 bases between. CDR3 length: 12 amino acids. From germline, CDR1 is MNHEY and CDR2 SVGAGI. CDR3 loop: CASSYEGNTIYF. The CDR3 region has the DNA TGTGCCAGCAGTTACGAGGGAAACACCATATATTTT.

The chain combines TRBV6-6 with TRBJ2-1, with D maybe TRBD2 (7 bases). V lost 6 bases and J lost 8, with 23 bases in between. This CDR3 has 16 residues. Germline V gene sequence: CDR1 MNHNY, CDR2 SVGAGI (reference sequence). DNA of the CDR3: TGTGCCAGCAGGGACGTGGGTGGGGGGGCCATGGATGAGCAGTTCTTC. It translates to CASRDVGGGAMDEQFF.

This sequence joins TRBV12-5 and TRBJ1-5; D gene uncertain. The CDR3 contains 16 residues. Germline CDR1 is LGHNT and CDR2 is FRNRAP. V lost 7 bases and J 3 bases, leaving 19 bases between the germline ends. The CDR3 DNA reads TGTGCTAGTGATCTTTGCAGACTACGGTCCAATCAGCCCCAGCATTTT. This gives the protein CASDLCRLRSNQPQHF.

The V and J genes are TRBV6-5 and TRBJ2-7; TRBD1 matches 9 bases. The CDR3 loop spans 15 amino acids. Germline CDR1 reads MNHEY; CDR2 reads SVGAGI. Losses at the gene ends were 0 bases for V and 5 bases for J; bases not matched to a gene: 5. DNA of the CDR3: TGTGCCAGCAGTTACTCTCCGGGACAGGGAAACGAGCAGTACTTC. Translated, it gives CASSYSPGQGNEQYF.

The V call is TRBV19, the J call TRBJ2-7; 7 bases are shared with TRBD1. From germline, CDR1 is LNHDA and CDR2 SQIVND (reference sequence). CDR3 length equals 14 residues. With 5 bases clipped from V and 0 bases from J, the junction kept 4 bases outside the gene matches. DNA for the CDR3: TGTGCCAGTAGTTCCGACAGGGCCTCCTACGAGCAGTACTTC. It specifies CASSSDRASYEQYF.

This sequence joins TRBV28 and TRBJ2-2; 7 nucleotides agree with TRBD1. The CDR3 is made up of 12 amino acids. The ends lost 9 bases at V and 6 bases at J; junction bases unmatched: 4. Germline CDR1 and CDR2: MDHEN and SYDVKM. The DNA for the CDR3 is TGTGCCAGGACAGGGATCGCCGGGGAGCTGTTTTTT. This encodes CARTGIAGELFF.

This clone was seen only once. CDR3 coding DNA: TGTGCCTGGAGTCCCTTAAGAAAGGCCCTTCGGACAGGGGCGTCAACTAATGAAAAACTGTTTTTT. This sequence encodes CAWSPLRKALRTGASTNEKLFF. The J gene is TRBJ1-4, the V gene TRBV30; TRBD1 matches 9 bases. The CDR3 is 22 residues long. Trimming took 2 bases from V and 0 from J; bases not matched to a gene: 22. CDR1 is GTSNPN, CDR2 SVGIG, per germline (reference sequence).